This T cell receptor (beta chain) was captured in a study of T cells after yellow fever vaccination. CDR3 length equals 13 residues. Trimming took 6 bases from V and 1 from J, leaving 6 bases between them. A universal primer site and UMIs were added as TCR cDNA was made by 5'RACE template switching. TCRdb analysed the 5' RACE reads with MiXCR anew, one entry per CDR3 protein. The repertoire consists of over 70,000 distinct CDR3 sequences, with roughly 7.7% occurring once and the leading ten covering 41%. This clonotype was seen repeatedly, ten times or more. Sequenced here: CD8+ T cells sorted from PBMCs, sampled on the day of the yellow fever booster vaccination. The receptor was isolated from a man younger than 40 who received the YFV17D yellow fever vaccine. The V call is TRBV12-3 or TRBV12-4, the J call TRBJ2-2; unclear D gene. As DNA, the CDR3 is TGTGCCAGCAGCGACTTGAACACCGGGGAGCTGTTTTTT. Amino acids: CASSDLNTGELFF.